This T cell receptor beta chain originates from a study of cytomegalovirus exposure and HLA in healthy donors. Overall study results and limits: Highest at DRB1 and lowest at HLA-C, TCR association rates differed among HLA loci in a later analysis. Through in vitro validation, three CMV-associated chains were shown to be specific for CMV antigens.

With regard to this clone: What it binds is not known.

Germline CDR1 is SGHTA and CDR2 is FQGNSA. V shed 7 bases and J 5 bases; nucleotides not matched to a gene: 8. The CDR3 spans 14 residues. PCR was performed using 60 Vbeta and 13 Jbeta primers. As originally analysed: A later analysis tallied some 80 million unique TCR beta chains, 9 million to 12 million of them shared. Assay used: immunoSEQ multiplex PCR; TCRdb lists only in-frame clones, some missing. D and trimming were read from the DNA, whereas the V and J calls and clone size are those reported in that table. Of some 65,000 clones detected, approximately 67% appear once; the ten largest clones hold approximately 2.6%.

The source of this sequence is a young man in good health and CMV-seronegative. The rearrangement joins TRBV7-2 to TRBJ2-1; 7 bases are a match to TRBD1. Specimen: PBMCs. CDR3 loop: CASTQTGLHNEQFF. The CDR3 region has the DNA TGTGCCAGCACCCAGACAGGGCTTCACAATGAGCAGTTCTTC.